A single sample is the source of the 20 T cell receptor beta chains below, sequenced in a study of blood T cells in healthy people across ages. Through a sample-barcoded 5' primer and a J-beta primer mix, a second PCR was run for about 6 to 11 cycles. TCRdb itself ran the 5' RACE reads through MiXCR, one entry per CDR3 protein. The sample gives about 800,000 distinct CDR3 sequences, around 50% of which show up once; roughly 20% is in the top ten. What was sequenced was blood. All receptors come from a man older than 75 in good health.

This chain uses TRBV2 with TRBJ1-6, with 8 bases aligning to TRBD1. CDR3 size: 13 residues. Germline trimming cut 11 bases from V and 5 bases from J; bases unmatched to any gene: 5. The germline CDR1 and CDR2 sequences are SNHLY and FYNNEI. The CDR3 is CAGGQGNNSPLHF. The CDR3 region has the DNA TGTGCCGGAGGACAGGGCAATAATTCACCCCTCCACTTT.

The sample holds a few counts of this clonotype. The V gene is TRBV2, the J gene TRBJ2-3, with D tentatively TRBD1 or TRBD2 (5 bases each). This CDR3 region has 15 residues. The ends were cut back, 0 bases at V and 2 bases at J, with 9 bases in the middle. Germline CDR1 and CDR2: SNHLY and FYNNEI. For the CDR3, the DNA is TGTGCCAGCAGTGAAGCGAGGGGACCCACAGATACGCAGTATTTT. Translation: CASSEARGPTDTQYF.

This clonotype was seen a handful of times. The CDR3 loop reads CSVEEGRGGTSYEQYF. CDR3 in DNA: TGCAGCGTTGAAGAGGGAAGAGGGGGAACCTCCTACGAGCAGTACTTC. This chain connects TRBV29-1 to TRBJ2-7; maybe TRBD1 (6 bases). The CDR3 has 16 residues. Trimming shortened V by 0 bases and J by 0 bases, and 15 bases separated the two germline ends. CDR1 and CDR2 from the germline V gene are SQVTM and ANQGSEA.

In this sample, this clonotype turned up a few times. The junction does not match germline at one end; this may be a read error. CDR3 in amino acids: CASNNRGTYNEQFF. For the CDR3, the DNA is TGTGCCAGCAACAACAGGGGGACCTACAATGAGCAGTTTTTC. The chain joins TRBV7-8 to TRBJ2-1; TRBD1 matches 8 bases. The CDR3 length is 14 residues. The germline V gene encodes CDR1 SGHVS and CDR2 FQNEAQ.

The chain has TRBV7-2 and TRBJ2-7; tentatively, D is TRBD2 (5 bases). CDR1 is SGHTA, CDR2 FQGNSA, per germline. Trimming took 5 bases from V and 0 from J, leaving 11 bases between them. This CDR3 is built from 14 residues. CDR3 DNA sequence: TGTGCCAGCAGCCTACTAGGGTTCTCCTACGAGCAGTACTTC. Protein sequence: CASSLLGFSYEQYF.

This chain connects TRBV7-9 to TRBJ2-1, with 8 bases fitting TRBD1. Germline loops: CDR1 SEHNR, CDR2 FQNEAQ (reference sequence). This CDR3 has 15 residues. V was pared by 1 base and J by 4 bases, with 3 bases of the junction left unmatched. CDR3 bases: TGTGCCAGCAGCTTAGAACAGGGGGATTACAATGAGCAGTTCTTC. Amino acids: CASSLEQGDYNEQFF.

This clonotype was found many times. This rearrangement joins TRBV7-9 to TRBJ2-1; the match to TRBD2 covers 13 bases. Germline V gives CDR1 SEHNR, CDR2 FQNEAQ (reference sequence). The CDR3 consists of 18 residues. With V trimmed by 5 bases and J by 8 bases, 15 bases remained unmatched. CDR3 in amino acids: CASSLPTRLAGGRDEQFF. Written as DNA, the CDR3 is TGTGCCAGCAGCCTACCCACCAGACTAGCGGGAGGTAGGGATGAGCAGTTCTTC.

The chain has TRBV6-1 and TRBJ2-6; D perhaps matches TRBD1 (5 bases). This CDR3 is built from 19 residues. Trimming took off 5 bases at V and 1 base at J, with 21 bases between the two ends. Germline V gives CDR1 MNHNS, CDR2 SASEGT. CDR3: CASSPKRTSYISGANVLTF. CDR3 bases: TGTGCCAGCAGTCCCAAAAGGACATCTTACATATCTGGGGCCAACGTCCTGACTTTC.

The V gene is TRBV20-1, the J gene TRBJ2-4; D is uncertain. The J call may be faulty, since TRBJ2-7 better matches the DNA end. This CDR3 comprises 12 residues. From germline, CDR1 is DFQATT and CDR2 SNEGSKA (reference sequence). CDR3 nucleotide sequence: TGCAGTGCTAGATGGTCTAACTACGAGCAGTACTTC. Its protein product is CSARWSNYEQYF.

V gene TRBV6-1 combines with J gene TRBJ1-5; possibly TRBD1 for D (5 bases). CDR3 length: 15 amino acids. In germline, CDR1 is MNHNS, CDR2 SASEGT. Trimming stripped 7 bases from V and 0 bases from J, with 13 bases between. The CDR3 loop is CASTEGRTSNQPQHF. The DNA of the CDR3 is TGTGCCAGCACCGAGGGGAGGACTAGCAATCAGCCCCAGCATTTT.

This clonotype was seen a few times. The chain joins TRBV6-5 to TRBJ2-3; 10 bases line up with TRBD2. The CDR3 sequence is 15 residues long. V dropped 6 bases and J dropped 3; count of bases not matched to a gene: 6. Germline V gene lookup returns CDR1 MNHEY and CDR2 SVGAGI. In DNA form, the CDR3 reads TGTGCCAGCAGGGCAATAGCGGGGGGTACAGATACGCAGTATTTT. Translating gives CASRAIAGGTDTQYF.

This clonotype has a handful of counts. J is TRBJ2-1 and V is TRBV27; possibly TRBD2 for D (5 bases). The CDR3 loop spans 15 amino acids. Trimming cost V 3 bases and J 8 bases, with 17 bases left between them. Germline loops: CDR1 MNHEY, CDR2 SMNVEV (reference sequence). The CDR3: CASSFFVGAEDEQFF. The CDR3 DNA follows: TGTGCCAGCAGTTTTTTCGTCGGAGCGGAGGATGAGCAGTTCTTC.

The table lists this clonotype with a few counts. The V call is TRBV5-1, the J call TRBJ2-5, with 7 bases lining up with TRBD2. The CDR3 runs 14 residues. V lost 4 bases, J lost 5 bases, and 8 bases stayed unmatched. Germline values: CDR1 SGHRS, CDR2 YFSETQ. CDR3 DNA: TGCGCCAGCAGCCCTACTAGCGTTGTGGAGACCCAGTACTTC. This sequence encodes CASSPTSVVETQYF.

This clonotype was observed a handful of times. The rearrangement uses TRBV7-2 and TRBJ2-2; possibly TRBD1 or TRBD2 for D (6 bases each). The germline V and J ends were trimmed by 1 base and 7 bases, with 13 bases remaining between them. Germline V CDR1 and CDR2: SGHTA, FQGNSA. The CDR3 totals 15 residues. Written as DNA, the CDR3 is TGTGCCAGCAGCTTAGATGGGGGCGGGGTCGGGGAGCTGTTTTTT. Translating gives CASSLDGGGVGELFF.

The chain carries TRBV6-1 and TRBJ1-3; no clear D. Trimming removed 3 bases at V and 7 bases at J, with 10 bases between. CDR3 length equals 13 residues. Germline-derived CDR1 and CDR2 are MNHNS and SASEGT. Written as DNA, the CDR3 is TGTGCCAGCAGTGACTACGAGAGGAACACCATATATTTT. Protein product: CASSDYERNTIYF.

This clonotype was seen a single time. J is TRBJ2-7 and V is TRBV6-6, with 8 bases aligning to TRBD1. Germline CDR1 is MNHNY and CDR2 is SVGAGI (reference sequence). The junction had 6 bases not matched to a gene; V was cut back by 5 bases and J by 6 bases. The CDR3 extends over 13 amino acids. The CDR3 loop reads CASSRGQGREQYF. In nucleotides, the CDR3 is TGTGCCAGCAGTCGAGGACAGGGCCGCGAGCAGTACTTC.

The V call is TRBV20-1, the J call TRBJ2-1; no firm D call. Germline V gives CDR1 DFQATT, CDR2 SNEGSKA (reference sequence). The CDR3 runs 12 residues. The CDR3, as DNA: TGCAGCGCCAGCGACGGATACAATGAGCAGTTCTTC. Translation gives CSASDGYNEQFF.

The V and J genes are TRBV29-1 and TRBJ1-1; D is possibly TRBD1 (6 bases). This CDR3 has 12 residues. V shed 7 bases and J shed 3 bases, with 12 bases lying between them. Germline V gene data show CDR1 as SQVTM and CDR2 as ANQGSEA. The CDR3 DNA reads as TGCAGCGCGAGCAGGGGTTACACTGAAGCTTTCTTT. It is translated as CSASRGYTEAFF. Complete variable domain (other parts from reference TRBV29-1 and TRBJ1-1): SAVISQKPSRDICQRGTSLTIQCQVDSQVTMMFWYRQQPGQSLTLIATANQGSEATYESGFVIDKFPISRPNLTFSTLTVSNMSPEDSSIYLCSASRGYTEAFFGQGTRLTVV.

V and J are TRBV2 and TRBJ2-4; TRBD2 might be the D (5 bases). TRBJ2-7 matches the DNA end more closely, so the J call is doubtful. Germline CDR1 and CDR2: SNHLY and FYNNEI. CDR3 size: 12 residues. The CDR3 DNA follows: TGTGCCAGTGGACTCGATCTTCACGAGCAGTACTTC. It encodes CASGLDLHEQYF.

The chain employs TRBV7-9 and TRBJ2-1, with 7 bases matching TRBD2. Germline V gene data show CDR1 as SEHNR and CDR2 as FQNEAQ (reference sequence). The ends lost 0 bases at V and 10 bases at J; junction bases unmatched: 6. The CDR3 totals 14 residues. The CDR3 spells CASSLARWGGEQFF. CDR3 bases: TGTGCCAGCAGCTTAGCTCGGTGGGGGGGGGAGCAGTTCTTC.